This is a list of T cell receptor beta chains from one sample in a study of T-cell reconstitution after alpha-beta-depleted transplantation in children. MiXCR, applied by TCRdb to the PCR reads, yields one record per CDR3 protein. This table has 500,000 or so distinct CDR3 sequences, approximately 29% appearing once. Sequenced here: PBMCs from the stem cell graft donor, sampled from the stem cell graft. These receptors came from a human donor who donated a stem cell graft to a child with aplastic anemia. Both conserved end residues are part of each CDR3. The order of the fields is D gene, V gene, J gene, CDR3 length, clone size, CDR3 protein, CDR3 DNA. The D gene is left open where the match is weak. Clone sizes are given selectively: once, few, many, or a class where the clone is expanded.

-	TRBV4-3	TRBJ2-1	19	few	CASSQEGPRRGKPYNEQFF	TGCGCCAGCAGCCAAGAGGGACCCCGAAGGGGGAAACCTTACAATGAGCAGTTCTTC
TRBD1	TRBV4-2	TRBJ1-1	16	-	CASSLAGGQTNTEAFF	TGTGCCAGCAGCCTCGCGGGGGGACAGACGAACACTGAAGCTTTCTTT
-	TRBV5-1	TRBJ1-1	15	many	CASSSGKGENTEAFF	TGCGCCAGCAGCTCAGGGAAGGGGGAGAACACTGAAGCTTTCTTT
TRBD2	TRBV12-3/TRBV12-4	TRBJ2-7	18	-	CASSLTLGWREYRYEQYF	TGTGCCAGCAGTTTAACGTTAGGGTGGCGGGAGTATCGATACGAGCAGTACTTC
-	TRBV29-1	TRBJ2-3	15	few	CSVEGDRLYTDTQYF	TGCAGCGTTGAGGGTGACAGGCTATACACAGATACGCAGTATTTT
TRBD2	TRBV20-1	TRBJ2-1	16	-	CSATTIAGPTYNEQFF	TGCAGTGCTACCACCATAGCGGGGCCGACCTACAATGAGCAGTTCTTC
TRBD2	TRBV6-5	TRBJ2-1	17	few	CASSHSVPAGGRGEQFF	TGTGCCAGCAGTCACTCGGTCCCAGCGGGAGGCAGAGGTGAGCAGTTCTTC
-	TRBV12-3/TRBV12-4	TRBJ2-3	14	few	CASSLPENTDTQYF	TGTGCCAGCAGTTTACCGGAAAACACAGATACGCAGTATTTT
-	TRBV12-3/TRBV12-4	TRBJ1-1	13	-	CASRPLGRPEAFF	TGTGCCAGCAGGCCTCTGGGACGACCTGAAGCTTTCTTT
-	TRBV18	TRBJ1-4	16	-	CASSDVRGLANEKLFF	TGTGCCAGCTCGGATGTCCGGGGTCTCGCTAATGAAAAACTGTTTTTT
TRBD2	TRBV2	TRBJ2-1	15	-	CASRGTSGLYNEQFF	TGTGCCAGCAGGGGTACTAGCGGGCTCTACAATGAGCAGTTCTTC
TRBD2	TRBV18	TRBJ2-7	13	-	CASSPGTNYEQYF	TGTGCCAGCTCACCCGGGACTAACTACGAGCAGTACTTC
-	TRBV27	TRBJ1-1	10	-	CTSSLSEAFF	TGCACCAGCAGTTTATCTGAAGCTTTCTTT
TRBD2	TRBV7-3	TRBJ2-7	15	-	CASSRAASGNHEQYF	TGTGCCAGCAGCAGGGCGGCTAGCGGGAACCACGAGCAGTACTTC
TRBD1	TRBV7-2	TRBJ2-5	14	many	CASSTTGTDNSQYF	TGTGCCAGCAGCACCACCGGGACAGACAATTCCCAGTACTTC
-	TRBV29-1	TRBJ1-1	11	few	CSCGVWTEAFF	TGCAGCTGCGGGGTTTGGACAGAAGCTTTCTTT
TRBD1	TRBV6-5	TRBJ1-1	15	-	CASSYGRQGNTEAFF	TGTGCCAGCAGTTACGGTAGACAGGGGAACACTGAAGCTTTCTTT
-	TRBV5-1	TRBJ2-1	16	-	CASSLGDSFPYNEQFF	TGCGCCAGCAGCTTGGGGGACTCCTTCCCCTACAATGAGCAGTTCTTC
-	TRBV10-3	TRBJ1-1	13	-	CAAKAVKDTEAFF	TGTGCCGCCAAAGCCGTAAAGGACACTGAAGCTTTCTTT
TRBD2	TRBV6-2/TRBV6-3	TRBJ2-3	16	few	CASRSSAGVTSDTQYF	TGTGCCAGCAGATCTTCGGCGGGGGTTACATCGGATACGCAGTATTTT